What follows is one T cell receptor (beta chain) and its context. This entry is derived from a study of blood T cell repertoires in COVID-19. The overall study: Samples of COVID-19 (acute and convalescent) were obtained from the United States, Italy and Spain. Sources were T cells, B-cell-depleted T cells, or PBMCs; the material itself was cDNA or gDNA.

Original analysis: From reference gene primer amplification, estimates of nucleated cell counts were derived. The repertoire was sequenced with immunoSEQ multiplex PCR; TCRdb's copy has only in-frame clones and lacks some. V, J and clone size derive from that table, while D and trimming were established from the DNA sequence. The sample contains under 200,000 clones, approximately 83% of which appear only once. Germline V gene sequence: CDR1 SGHNT, CDR2 YYREEE (reference sequence). The CDR3 has 14 amino acids. This TCR was recovered from a man between 65 and 79 years old who had recovered from COVID-19. The sample taken for sequencing was peripheral blood. The V and J genes are TRBV5-4 and TRBJ2-2, with TRBD2 matching 10 bases. CDR3: CVAGSGRAGGELFF. CDR3 sequence (DNA): TGTGTCGCGGGCAGCGGGAGGGCCGGCGGGGAGCTGTTTTTT.